This is a list of T cell receptor beta chains from one sample in a study of T-cell reconstitution after alpha-beta-depleted transplantation in children. TCRdb itself ran the PCR reads through MiXCR, one entry per CDR3 protein. The sample has 260,000 or so distinct CDR3 sequences, approximately 12% seen once. The sequencing here drew on PBMCs from the stem cell graft donor, taken from the stem cell graft. These receptors all stem from a human donor who donated a stem cell graft to a child with acute lymphoblastic leukemia. Both conserved end residues are part of each CDR3. D genes are given only for firm matches. Rows give clone size only sometimes, using once, few, many, or a class for an expanded clone.

v_gene,j_gene,abundance,len,d_gene,CDR3nt,CDR3aa
TRBV7-8,TRBJ1-5,many,13,NA,TGTGCCAGCCGCCTGGAAGCGTATGAGCCCCAGCATTTT,CASRLEAYEPQHF
TRBV5-1,TRBJ2-3,few,18,TRBD2,TGCGCCAGCCGGTACCCTGGACTAGCGGGAGTTAGCACAGATACGCAGTATTTT,CASRYPGLAGVSTDTQYF
TRBV5-8,TRBJ1-1,many,14,TRBD1,TGTGCCAGCAGGTCGACAGGGCTAGGAACTGAAGCTTTCTTT,CASRSTGLGTEAFF
TRBV7-8,TRBJ1-5,many,14,NA,TGTGCCAGCAGATTAGGGGGAAGCAATCAGCCCCAGCATTTT,CASRLGGSNQPQHF
TRBV10-2,TRBJ2-5,many,15,TRBD2,TGCGCCAGCAGCGAGGGACTAGCCGTCCCCGAGACCCAGTACTTC,CASSEGLAVPETQYF
TRBV4-3,TRBJ2-3,many,17,TRBD2,TGCGCCAGCAGCCCGTCCTCGAGCGGGGGGAGGGCAGATACGCAGTATTTT,CASSPSSSGGRADTQYF
TRBV20-1,TRBJ1-5,many,22,TRBD1,TGCAGTGCTAGAGAGGGACAGAAGCCCGATTTGGCGAAATTCTGGGATGATCAGCCCCAGCATTTT,CSAREGQKPDLAKFWDDQPQHF
TRBV12-3/TRBV12-4,TRBJ2-1,many,13,NA,TGTGCCAGCAGTTTAGGGGGGGTCAATGAGCAGTTCTTC,CASSLGGVNEQFF
TRBV18,TRBJ2-3,many,15,NA,TGTGCCAGCTCACCCTCCGGGCCGCTCACAGATACGCAGTATTTT,CASSPSGPLTDTQYF
TRBV6-5,TRBJ2-3,many,15,NA,TGTGCCAGCAGTTCTCAACAGGGATTCGCAGATACGCAGTATTTT,CASSSQQGFADTQYF
TRBV25-1,TRBJ2-1,many,17,TRBD1,TGTGCCAGCAGTGAAGTGGGGGGGACAGGGGTAAGGAATGAGCAGTTCTTC,CASSEVGGTGVRNEQFF
TRBV4-1,TRBJ1-2,NA,14,NA,TGCGCCAGCAGTCTCGACAGAGTTTCCTATGGCTACACCTTC,CASSLDRVSYGYTF
TRBV7-6,TRBJ2-3,many,16,TRBD2,TGTGCCAGCAGCGGTACCGGGACTAGCGGGAGAGATACGCAGTATTTT,CASSGTGTSGRDTQYF
TRBV9,TRBJ2-6,many,15,NA,TGTGCCAGCAACCGGGAGGGGGCCGGGGCCAACGTCCTGACTTTC,CASNREGAGANVLTF
TRBV9,TRBJ2-2,NA,15,NA,TGTGCCAGCAGCGTGCCTCCGGACGGGACCGGGGAGCTGTTTTTT,CASSVPPDGTGELFF
TRBV20-1,TRBJ2-7,many,14,NA,TGCAGTGCTAGAGAGACTCTACAGGGCTACGAGCAGTACTTC,CSARETLQGYEQYF
TRBV3-1,TRBJ2-7,many,13,NA,TGTGCCAGCAGCCCCCCCCCGGGGAACGAGCAGTACTTC,CASSPPPGNEQYF
TRBV9,TRBJ2-1,many,14,TRBD1,TGTGCCAGCAGCTCCGGGACAGTCCCCAATGAGCAGTTCTTC,CASSSGTVPNEQFF
TRBV4-2,TRBJ1-5,many,15,NA,TGTGCCAGCAGCCAAGATGGCAGTTACAATCAGCCCCAGCATTTT,CASSQDGSYNQPQHF
TRBV4-3,TRBJ1-4,many,13,NA,TGCGCCAGCAGCCCAGAGTTGAATGAAAAACTGTTTTTT,CASSPELNEKLFF
TRBV7-9,TRBJ2-1,many,17,NA,TGTGCCAGCAGCACCATAGACGGCGGAAAAACTTACAATGAGCAGTTCTTC,CASSTIDGGKTYNEQFF
TRBV5-1,TRBJ1-1,many,15,NA,TGCGCCAGCAGCTTAAGTCACAGCGAGAACACTGAAGCTTTCTTT,CASSLSHSENTEAFF
TRBV27,TRBJ1-1,many,15,TRBD1,TGTGCCAGCAGTGCCGGGCAGGGGGCAAGAACTGAAGCTTTCTTT,CASSAGQGARTEAFF
TRBV9,TRBJ1-1,many,16,TRBD1,TGTGCCAGCAGCGTCGGGACAGGGGGGATCAACACTGAAGCTTTCTTT,CASSVGTGGINTEAFF
TRBV10-3,TRBJ2-7,NA,15,TRBD1,TGTGCCATCAGAGGGACAGGCCCTAGAGACCACGAGCAGTACTTC,CAIRGTGPRDHEQYF
TRBV11-1,TRBJ2-1,few,15,NA,TGTGCCAGCAGCCCAGACCTCCAAGCAGGAAATGAGCAGTTCTTC,CASSPDLQAGNEQFF
TRBV7-2,TRBJ1-1,many,15,NA,TGTGCCAGCAGCTTAGAGGGGAGGGGAGACACTGAAGCTTTCTTT,CASSLEGRGDTEAFF
TRBV27,TRBJ1-1,many,14,NA,TGTGCCAGCAGAGGTGACAGTGTCTACACTGAAGCTTTCTTT,CASRGDSVYTEAFF
TRBV29-1,TRBJ1-2,NA,13,NA,TGCAGCGTTGACGGTCAGGCTGTGGTTGGCTACACCTTC,CSVDGQAVVGYTF
TRBV6-5,TRBJ2-5,many,15,NA,TGTGCCAGCAGTTACTCCGACCAAATGGGAGAGACCCAGTACTTC,CASSYSDQMGETQYF
TRBV6-5,TRBJ2-6,many,15,TRBD2,TGTGCCAGCAGTTGGGAGGGTGCTGGGGCCAACGTCCTGACTTTC,CASSWEGAGANVLTF
TRBV7-8,TRBJ2-1,NA,15,TRBD2,TGTGCCAGCAGCTTAGGACTAGCGGGATCCAATGAGCAGTTCTTC,CASSLGLAGSNEQFF